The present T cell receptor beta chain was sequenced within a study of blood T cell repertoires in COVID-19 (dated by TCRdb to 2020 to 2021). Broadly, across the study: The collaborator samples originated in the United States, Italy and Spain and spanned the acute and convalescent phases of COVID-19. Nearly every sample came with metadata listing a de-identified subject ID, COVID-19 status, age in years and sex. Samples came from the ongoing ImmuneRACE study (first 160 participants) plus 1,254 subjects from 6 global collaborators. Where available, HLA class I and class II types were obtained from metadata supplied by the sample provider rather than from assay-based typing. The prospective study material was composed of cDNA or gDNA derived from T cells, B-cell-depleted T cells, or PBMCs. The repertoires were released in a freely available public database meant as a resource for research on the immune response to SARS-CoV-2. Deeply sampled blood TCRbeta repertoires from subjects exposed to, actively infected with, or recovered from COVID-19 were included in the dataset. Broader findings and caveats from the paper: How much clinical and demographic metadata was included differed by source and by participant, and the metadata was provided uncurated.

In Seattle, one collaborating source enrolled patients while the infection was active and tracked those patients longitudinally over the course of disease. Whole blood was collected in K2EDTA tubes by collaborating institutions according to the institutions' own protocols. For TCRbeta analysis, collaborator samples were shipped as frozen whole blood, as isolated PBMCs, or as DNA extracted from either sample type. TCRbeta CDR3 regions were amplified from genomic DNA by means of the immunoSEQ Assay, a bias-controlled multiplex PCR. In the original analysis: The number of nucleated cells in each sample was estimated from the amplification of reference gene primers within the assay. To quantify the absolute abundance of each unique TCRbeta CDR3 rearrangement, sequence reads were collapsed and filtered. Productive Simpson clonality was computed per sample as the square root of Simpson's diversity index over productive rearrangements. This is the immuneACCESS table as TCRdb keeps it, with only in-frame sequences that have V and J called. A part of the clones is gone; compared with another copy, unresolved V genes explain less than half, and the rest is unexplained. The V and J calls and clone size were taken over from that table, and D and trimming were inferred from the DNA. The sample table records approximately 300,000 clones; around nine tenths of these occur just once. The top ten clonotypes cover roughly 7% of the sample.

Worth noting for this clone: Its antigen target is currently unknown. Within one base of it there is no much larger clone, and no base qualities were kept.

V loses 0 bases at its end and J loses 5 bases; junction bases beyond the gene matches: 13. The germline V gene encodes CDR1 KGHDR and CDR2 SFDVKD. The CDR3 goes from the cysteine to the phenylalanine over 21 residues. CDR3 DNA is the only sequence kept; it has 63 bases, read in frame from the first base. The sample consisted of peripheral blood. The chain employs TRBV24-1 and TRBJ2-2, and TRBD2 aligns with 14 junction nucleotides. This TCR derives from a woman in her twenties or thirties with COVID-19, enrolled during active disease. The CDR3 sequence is CATSDLPGLAGEEGGTGELFF. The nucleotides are TGTGCCACCAGTGATTTGCCGGGACTAGCGGGAGAAGAGGGGGGGACCGGGGAGCTGTTTTTT.